This T cell receptor (beta chain) emerged from a study of blood T cells in healthy people across ages. The use of a sample-barcoded 5' primer and a J-beta primer mix characterized a second PCR of 7 to 11 cycles. The authors tagged each cDNA molecule using a template-switch adaptor with 12 random nucleotides. TCRdb used MiXCR to reprocess the 5' RACE reads, holding one entry per CDR3 protein. The table includes approximately 850,000 distinct CDR3 sequences, 40% to 50% detected once. Comments on this clonotype: What it binds is not known.

Study results and caveats: Among long-lived donors, naive CD4+ cells were more numerous and diversity higher than in aged donors.

Source material: blood. This clonotype was obtained from a man aged 60 to 75 in good health.

CDR3 protein: CASNPGTSSYEQYF. The CDR3 DNA is TGTGCCAGCAACCCCGGGACTTCCTCCTACGAGCAGTACTTC. The chain is built from TRBV6-6 and TRBJ2-7, with a weak D call TRBD2 (6 bases). This CDR3 has 14 residues. V was clipped by 7 bases and J by 0 bases, with 13 bases between them. From germline, CDR1 is MNHNY and CDR2 SVGAGI (reference sequence).